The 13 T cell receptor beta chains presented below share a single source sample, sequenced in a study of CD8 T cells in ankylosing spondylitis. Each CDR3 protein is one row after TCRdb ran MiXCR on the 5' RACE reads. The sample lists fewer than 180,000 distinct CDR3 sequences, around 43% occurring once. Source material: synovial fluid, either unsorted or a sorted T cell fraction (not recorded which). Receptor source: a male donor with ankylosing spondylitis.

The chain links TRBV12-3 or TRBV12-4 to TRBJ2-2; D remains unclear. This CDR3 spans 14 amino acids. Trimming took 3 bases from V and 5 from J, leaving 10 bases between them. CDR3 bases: TGTGCCAGCAGTTTCGGTATGGGTACCGGGGAGCTGTTTTTT. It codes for CASSFGMGTGELFF.

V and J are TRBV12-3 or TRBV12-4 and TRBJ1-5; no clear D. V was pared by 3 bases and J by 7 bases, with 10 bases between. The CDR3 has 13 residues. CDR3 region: CASSFWYRQPQHF. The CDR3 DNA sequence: TGTGCCAGCAGTTTTTGGTATCGGCAGCCCCAGCATTTT.

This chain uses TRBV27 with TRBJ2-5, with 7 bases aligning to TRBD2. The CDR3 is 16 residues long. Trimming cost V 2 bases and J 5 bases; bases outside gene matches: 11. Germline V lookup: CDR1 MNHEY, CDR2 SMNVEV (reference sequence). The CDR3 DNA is TGTGCCAGCAGTTTAGAGGGCCTGGCGGGAGCGGAGACCCAGTACTTC. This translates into CASSLEGLAGAETQYF.

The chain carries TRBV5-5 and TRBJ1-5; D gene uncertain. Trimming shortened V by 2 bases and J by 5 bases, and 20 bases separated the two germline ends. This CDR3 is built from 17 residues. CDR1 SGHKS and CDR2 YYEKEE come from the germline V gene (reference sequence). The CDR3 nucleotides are TGTGCCAGCAGCTTATACTGGAGGGCCACGGGCGATCAGCCCCAGCATTTT. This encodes CASSLYWRATGDQPQHF.

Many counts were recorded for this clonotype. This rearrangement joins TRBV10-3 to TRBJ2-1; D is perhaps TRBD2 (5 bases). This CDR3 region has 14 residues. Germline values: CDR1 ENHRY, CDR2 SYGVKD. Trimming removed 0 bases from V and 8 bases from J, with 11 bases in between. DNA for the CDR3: TGTGCCATCAGTGAGTCGTCGGGGTTCTATGAGCAGTTCTTC. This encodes CAISESSGFYEQFF.

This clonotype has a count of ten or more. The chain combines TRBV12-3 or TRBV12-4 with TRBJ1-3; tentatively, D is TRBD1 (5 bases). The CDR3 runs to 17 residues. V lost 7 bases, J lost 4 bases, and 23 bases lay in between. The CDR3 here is CASTSFPPPGPGNTIYF. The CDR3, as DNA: TGTGCCAGCACCTCTTTCCCGCCCCCGGGGCCCGGAAACACCATATATTTT.

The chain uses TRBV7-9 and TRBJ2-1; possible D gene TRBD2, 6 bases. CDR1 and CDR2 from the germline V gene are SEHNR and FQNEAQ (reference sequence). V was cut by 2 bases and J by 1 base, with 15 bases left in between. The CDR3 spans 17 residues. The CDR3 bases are TGTGCCAGCAGCTTAAACTGGGGGACTTCGTCCTACAATGAGCAGTTCTTC. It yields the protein CASSLNWGTSSYNEQFF.

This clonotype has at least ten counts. In DNA, the CDR3 is TGTGCCAGCAGCTTAGGAGGGGGCAATGAGCAGTTCTTC. Protein sequence: CASSLGGGNEQFF. The chain employs TRBV7-3 and TRBJ2-1; D assignment may be TRBD1 or TRBD2 (6 bases each). Looked up from germline, CDR1 is SGHTA and CDR2 is FQGTGA. Deletions cut 2 bases from V and 6 bases from J, with 8 bases between. The CDR3 totals 13 residues.

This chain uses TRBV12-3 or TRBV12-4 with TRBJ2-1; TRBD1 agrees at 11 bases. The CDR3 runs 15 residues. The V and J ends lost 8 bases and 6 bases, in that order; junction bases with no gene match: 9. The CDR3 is CASRHRDRGFNEQFF. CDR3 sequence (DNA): TGTGCCAGCCGTCACAGGGACAGGGGGTTCAATGAGCAGTTCTTC.

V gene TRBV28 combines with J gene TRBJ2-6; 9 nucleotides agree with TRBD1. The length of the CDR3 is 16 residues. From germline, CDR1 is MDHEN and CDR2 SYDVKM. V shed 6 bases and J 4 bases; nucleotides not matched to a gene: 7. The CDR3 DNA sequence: TGTGCCAGCAGAAAAAACAGGGGGCACGGGGCCAACGTCCTGACTTTC. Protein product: CASRKNRGHGANVLTF.

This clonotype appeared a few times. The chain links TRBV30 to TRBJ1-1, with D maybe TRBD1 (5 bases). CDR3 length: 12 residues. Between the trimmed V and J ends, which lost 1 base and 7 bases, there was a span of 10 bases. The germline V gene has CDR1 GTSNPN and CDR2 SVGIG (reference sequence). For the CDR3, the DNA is TGTGCCTGGAGTGCGGGGACTGTTGAAGCTTTCTTT. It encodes CAWSAGTVEAFF.

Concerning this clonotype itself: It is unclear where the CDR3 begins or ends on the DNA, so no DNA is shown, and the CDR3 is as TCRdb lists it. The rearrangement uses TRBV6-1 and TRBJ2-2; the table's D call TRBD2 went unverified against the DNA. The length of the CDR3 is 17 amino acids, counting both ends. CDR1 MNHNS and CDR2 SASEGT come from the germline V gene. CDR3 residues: CASSPLRGGSTGELFFF.

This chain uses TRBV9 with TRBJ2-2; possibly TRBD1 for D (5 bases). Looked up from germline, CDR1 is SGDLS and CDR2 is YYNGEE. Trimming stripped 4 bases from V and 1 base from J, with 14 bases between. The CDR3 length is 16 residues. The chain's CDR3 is CASSSRPRENTGELFF. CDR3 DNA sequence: TGTGCCAGCAGCTCACGACCCAGGGAGAACACCGGGGAGCTGTTTTTT.